A selection of T cell receptor beta chains follows, all from one sample in a study of somatic mutations in cytotoxic T cells in rheumatoid arthritis. The repertoire was sequenced with immunoSEQ multiplex PCR; TCRdb's copy has only in-frame clones and lacks some. The data contain about 10,000 clones, roughly four fifths of them seen just once; the ten biggest clones take up 15% to 20%. The sequenced sample was CD8+ T cells sorted from blood. These receptors all come from a woman between 50 and 59 years old in good health. Both conserved end residues are part of each CDR3. D genes are given only for firm matches. Not every row has a clone size; where given, it reads once, few, many or a size class.

D	V	J	size	CDR3	DNA
TRBD2	TRBV7-2	TRBJ2-5	-	CASSIRGGARETQYF	TGTGCCAGCAGCATACGCGGGGGGGCCCGAGAGACCCAGTACTTC
-	TRBV28	TRBJ2-1	-	CASSRDTSRYNEQFF	TGTGCCAGCAGCCGCGATACTAGTCGGTACAATGAGCAGTTCTTC
-	TRBV5-6	TRBJ2-2	-	CASSPPAGTNTGELFF	TGTGCCAGCAGCCCTCCAGCAGGGACTAACACCGGGGAGCTGTTTTTT
TRBD2	TRBV10-3	TRBJ2-2	-	CAISGLGLAGTNTGELFF	TGTGCCATCAGTGGCCTAGGACTAGCGGGAACGAACACCGGGGAGCTGTTTTTT
-	TRBV27	TRBJ2-5	-	CASSLSQGQETQYF	TGTGCCAGCAGTTTATCCCAGGGGCAAGAGACCCAGTACTTC
-	TRBV6-4	TRBJ2-3	medium-sized	CASSASADSTDTQYF	TGTGCCAGCAGTGCTTCAGCGGATAGCACAGATACGCAGTATTTT
-	TRBV6-5	TRBJ2-4	-	CASSYFSVAKNIQYF	TGTGCCAGCAGTTATTTTAGCGTGGCCAAAAACATTCAGTACTTC
-	TRBV7-8	TRBJ1-6	-	CASSLAQGGNSPLHF	TGTGCCAGCAGCTTAGCTCAGGGTGGCAATTCACCCCTCCACTTT
TRBD1	TRBV30	TRBJ1-5	-	CAWSVGTGNQPQHF	TGTGCCTGGAGTGTAGGGACAGGGAATCAGCCCCAGCATTTT
TRBD2	TRBV27	TRBJ2-7	-	CASSLSHGRGAYEQYF	TGTGCCAGCAGTTTAAGCCATGGGCGGGGGGCTTACGAGCAGTACTTC
-	TRBV7-8	TRBJ1-1	few	CASSLAAGWEAFF	TGTGCCAGCAGCTTAGCGGCGGGGTGGGAAGCTTTCTTT
-	TRBV6-4	TRBJ2-1	once	CASSQDFSSYNEQFF	TGTGCCAGCAGCCAGGACTTTAGCTCCTACAATGAGCAGTTCTTC
TRBD2	TRBV6-5	TRBJ2-2	-	CASGPSGGDTGELFF	TGTGCCAGCGGTCCCTCCGGGGGGGACACCGGGGAGCTGTTTTTT
-	TRBV23-1	TRBJ1-1	-	CASSPDSCEAFF	TGCGCCAGCAGCCCGGACAGCTGCGAAGCTTTCTTT
-	TRBV2	TRBJ2-7	-	CASTFQRAYEQYF	TGTGCCAGCACCTTCCAGCGGGCCTACGAGCAGTACTTC
TRBD1	TRBV30	TRBJ1-1	-	CAWADGQANTEAFF	TGTGCCTGGGCGGACGGACAGGCCAACACTGAAGCTTTCTTT
TRBD2	TRBV29-1	TRBJ2-1	-	CSVVMAGVHNEQFF	TGCAGCGTCGTTATGGCGGGAGTCCACAATGAGCAGTTCTTC
-	TRBV7-3	TRBJ1-3	-	CARGGESGNTIYF	TGTGCCAGGGGGGGGGAATCTGGAAACACCATATATTTT
TRBD1	TRBV7-6	TRBJ1-4	-	CASSLVGGQGDEKLFF	TGTGCCAGCAGCTTAGTTGGGGGTCAGGGGGACGAAAAACTGTTTTTT
-	TRBV21-1	TRBJ2-7	few	CASISRDSFFYEQYF	TGTGCCAGCATATCCCGGGACAGCTTCTTCTACGAGCAGTACTTC
-	TRBV11-2	TRBJ1-1	-	CASSPMNTEAFF	TGTGCCAGCAGCCCTATGAACACTGAAGCTTTCTTT
-	TRBV2	TRBJ2-7	-	CASKGQPSSYEQYF	TGTGCCAGCAAAGGACAGCCCAGCTCCTACGAGCAGTACTTC
TRBD2	TRBV14	TRBJ2-1	-	CASSQDGATRETEQFF	TGTGCCAGCAGCCAAGATGGGGCTACGCGGGAGACTGAGCAGTTCTTC
-	TRBV7-6	TRBJ2-2	-	CASSQRWEANTGELFF	TGTGCCAGCAGCCAGCGGTGGGAGGCCAACACCGGGGAGCTGTTTTTT
TRBD2	TRBV6-4	TRBJ2-1	-	CASSEIAGTHNEQFF	TGTGCCAGCAGTGAAATAGCGGGTACCCACAATGAGCAGTTCTTC
TRBD2	TRBV6-5	TRBJ2-2	-	CASSFFLAGATGELFF	TGTGCCAGCAGTTTCTTCCTAGCGGGAGCAACCGGGGAGCTGTTTTTT
TRBD1	TRBV7-2	TRBJ1-2	-	CASSFGQAYGYTF	TGTGCCAGCAGCTTTGGACAGGCCTATGGCTACACCTTC
-	TRBV15	TRBJ2-2	few	CATRQGTNTGELFF	TGTGCCACCAGACAGGGAACGAACACCGGGGAGCTGTTTTTT
TRBD1	TRBV19	TRBJ2-3	-	CASSRELRGLTDTQYF	TGTGCCAGTAGTCGGGAACTCAGGGGGCTGACAGATACGCAGTATTTT
-	TRBV6-1	TRBJ2-5	-	CASSRQQETQYF	TGTGCCAGCAGTAGACAGCAAGAGACCCAGTACTTC
TRBD1	TRBV27	TRBJ1-1	-	CASSLSRGREAFF	TGTGCCAGCAGTTTGTCCAGGGGGCGTGAAGCTTTCTTT
TRBD2	TRBV14	TRBJ2-5	-	CASSQGAGGPETQYF	TGTGCCAGCAGCCAAGGGGCGGGAGGGCCGGAGACCCAGTACTTC
-	TRBV7-6	TRBJ2-1	-	CASSSGFDNEQFF	TGTGCCAGCAGCTCCGGGTTCGACAATGAGCAGTTCTTC
TRBD2	TRBV7-9	TRBJ2-2	-	CASSSGLAGGNSTGELFF	TGTGCCAGCAGTTCGGGACTAGCGGGAGGAAATAGCACCGGGGAGCTGTTTTTT
TRBD2	TRBV7-7	TRBJ2-1	-	CASSLEAGVPNNEQFF	TGTGCTAGCAGCTTAGAAGCGGGAGTGCCAAACAATGAGCAGTTCTTC
-	TRBV19	TRBJ1-5	-	CASSISHTEPQHF	TGTGCCAGTAGTATATCGCATACGGAGCCCCAGCATTTT
-	TRBV7-9	TRBJ2-6	-	CASSSAPGVGANVLTF	TGTGCCAGCAGCTCAGCCCCCGGGGTTGGGGCCAACGTCCTGACTTTC
-	TRBV11-3	TRBJ2-1	-	CASSLDGRVRFF	TGTGCCAGCAGCTTAGATGGCAGGGTTCGGTTCTTC
TRBD1	TRBV27	TRBJ1-2	-	CASSTGGGYTF	TGTGCCAGCAGTACAGGGGGAGGCTACACCTTC
TRBD1	TRBV10-3	TRBJ1-4	-	CAIGTGDEKLFF	TGTGCCATCGGGACAGGGGATGAAAAACTGTTTTTT
-	TRBV23-1	TRBJ1-3	-	CASSQGARTISGNTIYF	TGCGCCAGCAGTCAGGGGGCGCGGACGATTTCGGGAAACACCATATATTTT
-	TRBV18	TRBJ2-3	-	CASSPGEASTDTQYF	TGTGCCAGCTCACCGGGGGAGGCTAGCACAGATACGCAGTATTTT
-	TRBV6-5	TRBJ1-5	-	CASSYEEIYSNQPQHF	TGTGCCAGCAGTTACGAAGAAATCTATAGCAATCAGCCCCAGCATTTT
-	TRBV5-6	TRBJ2-1	-	CASRAEDYHEQFF	TGTGCCAGCAGGGCCGAGGACTATCATGAGCAGTTCTTC
-	TRBV27	TRBJ1-4	-	CASSWGGPEKLFF	TGTGCCAGCAGTTGGGGAGGACCCGAAAAACTGTTTTTT
-	TRBV27	TRBJ1-4	-	CASSPGAGRREKLFF	TGTGCCAGCAGCCCAGGGGCAGGGAGAAGGGAAAAACTGTTTTTT
TRBD1	TRBV6-1	TRBJ1-1	-	CASSDRDSWVNTEAFF	TGTGCCAGCAGTGACCGGGACAGTTGGGTGAACACTGAAGCTTTCTTT
-	TRBV11-1	TRBJ1-1	-	CASSLIRNTEAFF	TGTGCCAGCAGCTTGATTAGGAACACTGAAGCTTTCTTT
TRBD1	TRBV7-9	TRBJ1-4	-	CASSWTGDANEKLFF	TGTGCCAGCAGCTGGACAGGGGACGCTAATGAAAAACTGTTTTTT
TRBD1	TRBV5-4	TRBJ2-7	-	CASSSQTGGLNEQYF	TGTGCCAGCAGCTCCCAGACAGGGGGGTTGAACGAGCAGTACTTC
-	TRBV6-1	TRBJ2-5	-	CASSEPGDSRGETQYF	TGTGCCAGCAGTGAACCGGGAGATTCAAGAGGGGAGACCCAGTACTTC
TRBD1	TRBV6-4	TRBJ1-1	-	CASSAPRGRTEAFF	TGTGCCAGCAGTGCCCCGAGGGGGCGAACTGAAGCTTTCTTT
-	TRBV9	TRBJ2-5	-	CASSVRAGNQETQYF	TGTGCCAGCAGCGTAAGGGCAGGGAACCAAGAGACCCAGTACTTC
TRBD1	TRBV5-1	TRBJ2-7	-	CASSSETGGDNEQYF	TGCGCCAGCAGCTCGGAGACAGGGGGAGACAACGAGCAGTACTTC
-	TRBV7-3	TRBJ2-5	-	CASSPGQGRETQYF	TGTGCCAGCAGCCCAGGGCAGGGTAGAGAGACCCAGTACTTC
-	TRBV10-3	TRBJ2-1	-	CAISESGGEQFF	TGTGCCATCAGTGAGTCGGGGGGTGAGCAGTTCTTC
-	TRBV6-5	TRBJ2-7	-	CASLDSSYEQYF	TGTGCCAGCCTAGATAGCTCCTACGAGCAGTACTTC
TRBD2	TRBV4-3	TRBJ2-1	-	CASSRLTGTSGSDYNEQFF	TGCGCCAGCAGCCGCCTAACCGGGACTAGCGGGTCTGACTACAATGAGCAGTTCTTC
-	TRBV4-1	TRBJ1-6	-	CASSQDSGIGSPLHF	TGCGCCAGCAGCCAAGATTCAGGGATCGGTTCACCCCTCCACTTT